This TCR beta chain stems from a study of regulatory and conventional T cells in RAG deficiency. Germline V gene sequence: CDR1 LNHDA, CDR2 SQIVND (reference sequence). The CDR3 runs to 14 residues. Unmatched junction bases numbered 4, after V lost 9 bases and J lost 1 base. As for this clone: Its antigen is currently unknown.

General study results and limits: Shannon entropy was markedly lower and Simpson indices higher in RAG-deficient patients than control T-cell subsets. Omenn patients showed >90% Treg-Tconv overlap and shorter CDR3 lengths.

Assay used: immunoSEQ multiplex PCR; TCRdb lists only in-frame clones, some missing. The sample shows more than 8,500 clones, approximately 96% of them seen only once. The sorted conventional CD4+ T cells were CD25-low and CD127-high, with genomic DNA sequenced. Material: CD4+ effector T cells sorted from blood. The rearrangement uses TRBV19 and TRBJ2-2, with 8 nucleotides matching TRBD1. The source of this sequence is a human donor with RAG deficiency presenting as severe combined immunodeficiency. DNA of the CDR3: TGTGCCAGCGCCGGGACAGGGAACACCGGGGAGCTGTTTTTT. Protein product: CASAGTGNTGELFF.